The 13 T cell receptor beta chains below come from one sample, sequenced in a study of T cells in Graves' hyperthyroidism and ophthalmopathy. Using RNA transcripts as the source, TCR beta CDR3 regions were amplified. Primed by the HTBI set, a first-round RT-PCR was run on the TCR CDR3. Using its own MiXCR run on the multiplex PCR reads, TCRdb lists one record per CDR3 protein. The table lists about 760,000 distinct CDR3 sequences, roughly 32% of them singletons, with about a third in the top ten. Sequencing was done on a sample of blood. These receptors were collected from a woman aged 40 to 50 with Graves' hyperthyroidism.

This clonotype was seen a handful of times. This CDR3 reads CASSPIKTLGSYSNQPQHF. CDR3 bases: TGTGCCAGCTCACCAATAAAGACTTTAGGCAGTTATAGCAATCAGCCCCAGCATTTT. This chain links TRBV14 with TRBJ1-5, with D uncertain. This CDR3 region has 19 residues. Germline V gene lookup returns CDR1 SGHDN and CDR2 FVKESK. V lost 8 bases, J lost 0 bases, and 26 bases lay in between.

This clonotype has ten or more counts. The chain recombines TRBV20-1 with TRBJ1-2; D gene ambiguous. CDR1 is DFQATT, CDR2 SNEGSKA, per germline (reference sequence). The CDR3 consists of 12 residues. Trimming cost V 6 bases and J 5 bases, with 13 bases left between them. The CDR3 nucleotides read TGCAGTGCAAAACGGATGTTTTATGGCTACACCTTC. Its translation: CSAKRMFYGYTF.

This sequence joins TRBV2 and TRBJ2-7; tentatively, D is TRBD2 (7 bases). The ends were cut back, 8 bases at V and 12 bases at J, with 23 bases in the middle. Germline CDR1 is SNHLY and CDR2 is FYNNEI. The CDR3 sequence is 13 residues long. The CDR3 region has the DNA TGTGCCAGCTCACCACCGACTTTGGCGGGGGCGTACTTC. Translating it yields CASSPPTLAGAYF.

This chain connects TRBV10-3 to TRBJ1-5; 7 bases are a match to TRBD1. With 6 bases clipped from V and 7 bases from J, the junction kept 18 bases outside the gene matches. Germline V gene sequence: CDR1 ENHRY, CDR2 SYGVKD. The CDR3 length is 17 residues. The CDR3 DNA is TGTGCCATCAGCCGTGGACAGGATCTAACGACGGGGCAGCCCCAGCATTTT. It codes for CAISRGQDLTTGQPQHF.

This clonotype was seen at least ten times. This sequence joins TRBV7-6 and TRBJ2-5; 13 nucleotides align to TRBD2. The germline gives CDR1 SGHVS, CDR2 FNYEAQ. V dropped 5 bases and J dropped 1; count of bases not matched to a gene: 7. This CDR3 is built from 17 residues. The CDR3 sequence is CASSLGRLAGGQETQYF. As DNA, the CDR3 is TGTGCCAGCAGCCTCGGCCGACTAGCGGGGGGCCAAGAGACCCAGTACTTC. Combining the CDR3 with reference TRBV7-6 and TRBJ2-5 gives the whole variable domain GAGVSQSPRYKVTKRGQDVALRCDPISGHVSLYWYRQALGQGPEFLTYFNYEAQQDKSGLPNDRFSAERPEGSISTLTIQRTEQRDSAMYRCASSLGRLAGGQETQYFGPGTRLLVL.

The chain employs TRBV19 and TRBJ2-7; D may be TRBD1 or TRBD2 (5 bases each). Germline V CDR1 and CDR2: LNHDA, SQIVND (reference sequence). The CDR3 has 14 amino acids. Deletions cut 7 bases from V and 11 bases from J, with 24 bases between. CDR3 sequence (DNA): TGTGCCAGTAAAAACCGGGACGGCCGTCAGATGGAGTACTTC. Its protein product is CASKNRDGRQMEYF. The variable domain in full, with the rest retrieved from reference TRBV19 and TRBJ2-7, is DGGITQSPKYLFRKEGQNVTLSCEQNLNHDAMYWYRQDPGQGLRLIYYSQIVNDFQKGDIAEGYSVSREKKESFPLTVTSAQKNPTAFYLCASKNRDGRQMEYFGPGTRLTVT.

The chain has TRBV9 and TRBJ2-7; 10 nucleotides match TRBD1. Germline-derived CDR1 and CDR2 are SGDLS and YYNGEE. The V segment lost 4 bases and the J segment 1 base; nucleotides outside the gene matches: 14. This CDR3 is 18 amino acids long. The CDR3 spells CASSLALSGTGDSYEQYF. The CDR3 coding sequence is TGTGCCAGCAGCTTAGCCCTCTCCGGGACAGGGGATTCCTACGAGCAGTACTTC. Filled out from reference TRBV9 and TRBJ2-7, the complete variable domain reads DSGVTQTPKHLITATGQRVTLRCSPRSGDLSVYWYQQSLDQGLQFLIQYYNGEERAKGNILERFSAQQFPDLHSELNLSSLELGDSALYFCASSLALSGTGDSYEQYFGPGTRLTVT.

DNA of the CDR3: TGTGCCAGCAGGCAATTCAACACTGAAGCTTTCTTT. As protein: CASRQFNTEAFF. V gene TRBV6-2 or TRBV6-3 combines with J gene TRBJ1-1; D ambiguous. Germline loops: CDR1 MNHEY, CDR2 SVGEGT. V was pared by 6 bases and J by 2 bases, with 7 bases between. The CDR3 length is 12 residues.

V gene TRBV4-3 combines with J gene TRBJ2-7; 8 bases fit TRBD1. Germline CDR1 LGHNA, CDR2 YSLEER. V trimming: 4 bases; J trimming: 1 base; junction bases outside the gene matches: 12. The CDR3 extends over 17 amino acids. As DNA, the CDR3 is TGCGCCAGCAGCCCTCAGGGGGCCATGGGAGTATCCTACGAGCAGTACTTC. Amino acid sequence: CASSPQGAMGVSYEQYF.

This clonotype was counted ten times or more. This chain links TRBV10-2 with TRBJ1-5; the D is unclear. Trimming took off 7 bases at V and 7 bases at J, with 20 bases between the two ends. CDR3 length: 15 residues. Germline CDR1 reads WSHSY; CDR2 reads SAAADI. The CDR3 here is CASKRDGRLEQPQHF. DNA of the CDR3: TGCGCCAGCAAACGCGATGGTCGATTAGAGCAGCCCCAGCATTTT.

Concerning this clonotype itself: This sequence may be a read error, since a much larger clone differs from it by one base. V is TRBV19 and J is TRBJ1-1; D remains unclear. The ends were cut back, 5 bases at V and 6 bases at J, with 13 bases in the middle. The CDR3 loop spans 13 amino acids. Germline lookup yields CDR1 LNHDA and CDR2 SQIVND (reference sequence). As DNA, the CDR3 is TGTGCCAGTAGTTCGCAGTTAAGAGCTGAAGCTTTCTTT. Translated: CASSSQLRAEAFF.

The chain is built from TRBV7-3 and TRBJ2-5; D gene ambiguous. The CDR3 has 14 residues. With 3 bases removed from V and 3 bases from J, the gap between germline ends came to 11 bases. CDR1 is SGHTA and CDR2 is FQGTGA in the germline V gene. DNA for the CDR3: TGTGCCAGCAGCTTGAACAGCCCGGAAGAGACCCAGTACTTC. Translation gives CASSLNSPEETQYF.

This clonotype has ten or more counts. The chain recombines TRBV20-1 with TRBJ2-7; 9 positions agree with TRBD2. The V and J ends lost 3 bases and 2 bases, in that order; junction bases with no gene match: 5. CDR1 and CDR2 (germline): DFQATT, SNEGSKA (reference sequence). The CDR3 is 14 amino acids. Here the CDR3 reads CSARPSGGPYEQYF. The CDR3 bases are TGCAGTGCTAGGCCGAGCGGGGGGCCCTACGAGCAGTACTTC.